This T cell receptor (beta chain) originates from a study of T cell repertoires in cytomegalovirus infection (dated by TCRdb to between 2018 and 2021). Describing the broader study: Recently identified HLA-C-restricted CMV epitopes, whose presentation resists viral immunomodulation, were targeted by peptide stimulations together with well-studied HLA-B-restricted epitopes. Donor HLA type was relevant to the analysis, as public TCR beta signatures indicated carriage of CMV infection together with the matching HLA type. Here is what the overall study found, with its caveats: In both this cohort and an independent cohort of 300 to 450 donors, the cumulative frequency of public TCR beta family members distinguished carriers of CMV infection plus the relevant HLA type. The ex vivo response was dominated by HLA-C-restricted CMV-specific TCR beta clonotypes, and the single most frequent clonotype in two of eight donors was supplied by these HLA-C-restricted clonotypes.

Per the publication, the treatment or condition label means: in vitro stimulation with specific CMV peptide epitopes to enrich CMV-specific T cells. This clonotype was seen at least ten times. Its antigen is still unknown. No per-base quality is available; no much larger clone lies one base away. The sample was run on an Illumina HiSeq 1500. TCRdb applied fastp at Q25 and MiXCR to the public reads, then kept only in-frame beta chains. Rows are combined by CDR3 protein, so each entry shows the most common genes and DNA. The sample contains a few hundred thousand distinct CDR3 sequences, about 28% of them found a single time. The leading ten clones occupy roughly 20% of the sample. Trimmed from V: 5 bases; trimmed from J: 7 bases; junction bases lacking a gene match: 7. CDR1 is given as SEHNR and CDR2 as FQNEAQ, both from the germline V gene (reference sequence). Counted from cysteine to phenylalanine, this CDR3 has 13 amino acids. Only the CDR3 region is kept as DNA, spanning 39 bases read in frame from base 1.

The sequence joins TRBV7-9 to TRBJ1-2; 7 of the junction bases match TRBD1. This clonotype was obtained from a human donor in good health (CMV status not recorded). Some clones in this sample may be carry-over from other donors' samples. The sample in question was cultured PBMCs, obtained from culture after CMV antigen stimulation. The CDR3 in this case is CASSLGQEGGYTF. The sequenced DNA: TGTGCCAGCAGCCTAGGACAGGAGGGTGGCTACACCTTC.